The 19 T cell receptor beta chains given below trace back to one sample, sequenced in a study of immune evolution from preneoplasia to lung adenocarcinoma. TCRdb's copy holds only in-frame clones and misses some; the assay was immunoSEQ multiplex PCR. The sample contains some 5,000 clones, roughly 88% of which appear only once. Material for sequencing was FFPE atypical adenomatous hyperplasia tissue from the lung. The subset: atypical adenomatous hyperplasia (AAH), lung preneoplasia. All receptors come from a person aged 65-85 years with lung adenocarcinoma.

The chain employs TRBV30 and TRBJ1-4, with D hard to call. The CDR3 spans 11 residues. CDR1 and CDR2 from the germline V gene are GTSNPN and SVGIG (reference sequence). The V end lost 2 bases, the J end lost 12 bases, and 10 bases lay between the germline ends. The CDR3 DNA reads as TGTGCCTGGAGTCCCGATAGGGAACTGTTTTTT. It translates to CAWSPDRELFF.

The chain carries TRBV11-1 and TRBJ2-7, with TRBD1 matching over 7 bases. Looked up from germline, CDR1 is SGHAT and CDR2 is FQDESV (reference sequence). The CDR3 has 16 amino acids. V shed 4 bases and J 3 bases; nucleotides not matched to a gene: 12. The CDR3 bases are TGTGCCAGCAGCTCCGGATTACAGGGGCGGGTCTACGAGCAGTACTTC. Its protein is CASSSGLQGRVYEQYF.

V gene TRBV6-5 combines with J gene TRBJ2-7; tentatively, D is TRBD1 (6 bases). Trimming left V 6 bases short and J 0 bases short, with 15 bases between. The CDR3 has 15 amino acids. Looked up from germline, CDR1 is MNHEY and CDR2 is SVGAGI. CDR3 nucleotides: TGTGCCAGCAGCGAGCTGACAGGCCTCTCCTACGAGCAGTACTTC. It is translated as CASSELTGLSYEQYF.

The rearrangement links TRBV29-1 to TRBJ2-7, with 7 bases that match TRBD1. Trimming at V came to 5 bases and at J to 4 bases, leaving 8 bases not matched to a gene. Germline lookup yields CDR1 SQVTM and CDR2 ANQGSEA. The CDR3 loop spans 13 amino acids. CDR3 coding DNA: TGCAGCGTTTGGGACAGTTTAAGGTACGAGCAGTACTTC. Translating gives CSVWDSLRYEQYF.

The J gene is TRBJ1-4, the V gene TRBV11-3; no definite D call. Germline assignment: CDR1 SGHNT and CDR2 YENEEA. The ends were cut back, 3 bases at V and 8 bases at J, with 13 bases in the middle. The CDR3 loop spans 14 amino acids. CDR3: CASSFDLGGEKLFF. The CDR3 DNA is TGTGCCAGCAGCTTCGACCTAGGAGGGGAAAAACTGTTTTTT. Combining the CDR3 with reference TRBV11-3 and TRBJ1-4 gives the whole variable domain EAGVVQSPRYKIIEKKQPVAFWCNPISGHNTLYWYLQNLGQGPELLIRYENEEAVDDSQLPKDRFSAERLKGVDSTLKIQPAELGDSAVYLCASSFDLGGEKLFFGSGTQLSVL.

The CDR3 nucleotides are TGCGCCAGCAGCTTGAACGGGAGGAGGATTGACAATGAGCAGTTCTTC. Its translation: CASSLNGRRIDNEQFF. The rearrangement links TRBV5-1 to TRBJ2-1; 7 nucleotides agree with TRBD2. The V and J ends lost 1 base and 5 bases, in that order; junction bases with no gene match: 9. This CDR3 spans 16 amino acids. The germline CDR1 and CDR2 sequences are SGHRS and YFSETQ. The full variable domain, with the rest looked up from reference TRBV5-1 and TRBJ2-1, is KAGVTQTPRYLIKTRGQQVTLSCSPISGHRSVSWYQQTPGQGLQFLFEYFSETQRNKGNFPGRFSGRQFSNSRSEMNVSTLELGDSALYLCASSLNGRRIDNEQFFGPGTRLTVL.

The V call is TRBV4-1, the J call TRBJ2-7; TRBD2 matches 13 bases. This CDR3 is built from 19 residues. The germline gives CDR1 MGHRA, CDR2 YSYEKL. J lost 2 bases, V lost 0 bases, and 10 bases had no gene match. For the CDR3, the DNA is TGCGCCAGCAGCCAAGAACGCCCCGGACTAGCGGGGGTACCCTACGAGCAGTACTTC. Protein: CASSQERPGLAGVPYEQYF.

In its sample, this clone was seen a few times. The rearrangement links TRBV19 to TRBJ1-3, with 7 positions matching TRBD1. Germline CDR1 LNHDA, CDR2 SQIVND (reference sequence). The CDR3 extends over 15 amino acids. Trimming cost V 6 bases and J 6 bases; bases outside gene matches: 11. The CDR3 DNA sequence: TGTGCCAGTAGGACACAGGGGAATTTGAAAAACACCATATATTTT. Amino acids: CASRTQGNLKNTIYF.

This chain uses TRBV5-3 with TRBJ1-1; possible D gene TRBD1, 6 bases. TRBV5-3 is an ORF, and what it does is uncertain. This CDR3 has 14 residues. The V gene lost 4 bases and the J gene lost 1 base, with 11 bases spanning the gap. CDR3 coding DNA: TGTGCCAGAAGCCTCGGGGGGCAGAACACTGAAGCTTTCTTT. Its protein product is CARSLGGQNTEAFF.

The chain is built from TRBV28 and TRBJ2-1; D gene unclear. The V end was cut by 10 bases, the J end by 10 bases, with 11 bases between. CDR1 and CDR2 from the germline V gene are MDHEN and SYDVKM. The CDR3 length is 10 residues. In DNA form, the CDR3 reads TGTGCCACATTGAACAGAGAGCAGTTCTTC. Encoded protein: CATLNREQFF.

This clone was seen a handful of times. This chain uses TRBV7-2 with TRBJ2-1, with D perhaps matching TRBD1 (5 bases). Trimming took 5 bases from V and 0 from J, leaving 11 bases between them. The CDR3 consists of 15 residues. CDR1 SGHTA and CDR2 FQGNSA come from the germline V gene. In nucleotides, the CDR3 is TGTGCCAGCAGCGGGGCGCCGAGCTCCTACAATGAGCAGTTCTTC. Translation gives CASSGAPSSYNEQFF.

This chain uses TRBV2 with TRBJ1-2; 8 bases line up with TRBD1. The CDR3 is 14 residues long. Trimming cost V 10 bases and J 7 bases; bases outside gene matches: 14. Germline CDR1 SNHLY, CDR2 FYNNEI. The CDR3 region has the DNA TGTGCCACCACCGCCGGACAGGGCAGGTTTGGCTACACCTTC. It is translated as CATTAGQGRFGYTF.

The chain recombines TRBV7-8 with TRBJ1-2; D uncertain. V shed 5 bases and J shed 8 bases, with 15 bases lying between them. CDR1 is SGHVS and CDR2 is FQNEAQ in the germline V gene. The CDR3 spans 13 residues. CDR3 DNA: TGTGCCAGCAGCCCGTCGTCGAAGGGCGGCTACACCTTC. This encodes CASSPSSKGGYTF.

V usage is TRBV7-8 and J usage is TRBJ1-2, with no clear D. The V end was cut by 1 base, the J end by 4 bases, with 16 bases between. CDR3 length equals 16 residues. CDR1 is SGHVS and CDR2 is FQNEAQ in the germline V gene. CDR3 in DNA: TGTGCCAGCAGCTTAGTGGGGAGACGTAAAGGCTATGGCTACACCTTC. It yields the protein CASSLVGRRKGYGYTF.

The chain recombines TRBV29-1 with TRBJ2-5; 8 nucleotides align to TRBD1. Germline CDR1 and CDR2: SQVTM and ANQGSEA. The CDR3 sequence is 12 residues long. V shed 5 bases, J shed 5 bases, and the junction held 4 bases outside the gene matches. CDR3 nucleotide sequence: TGCAGCGTTCGACAGGGGACGGAGACCCAGTACTTC. As protein: CSVRQGTETQYF.

V gene TRBV18 combines with J gene TRBJ2-7, with 8 bases identical to TRBD1. Germline V gives CDR1 KGHSH, CDR2 LQKENI. V shed 4 bases and J 2 bases; nucleotides not matched to a gene: 7. CDR3 length: 15 residues. As DNA, the CDR3 is TGTGCCAGCTCACTCTACCGGGACAGGCCCTACGAGCAGTACTTC. The encoded protein is CASSLYRDRPYEQYF.

This clone was found once. This chain links TRBV5-4 with TRBJ2-3, with 10 bases lining up with TRBD1. The CDR3 is 18 residues long. Looked up from germline, CDR1 is SGHNT and CDR2 is YYREEE (reference sequence). Unmatched junction bases numbered 10, after V lost 0 bases and J lost 3 bases. The CDR3 protein is CASSLGTGGSYGTDTQYF. The CDR3 nucleotides read TGTGCCAGCAGCTTGGGGACAGGGGGAAGTTATGGGACAGATACGCAGTATTTT.

The DNA for the CDR3 is TGTGCCACCAGCAGAGCTCGAACCTACGAGCAGTACTTC. Amino acids: CATSRARTYEQYF. This chain joins TRBV15 and TRBJ2-7; D gene uncertain. Trimming shortened V by 1 base and J by 2 bases, and 6 bases separated the two germline ends. Germline V CDR1 and CDR2: LNHNV, YYDKDF (reference sequence). This CDR3 has 13 amino acids. Combining the CDR3 with reference TRBV15 and TRBJ2-7 gives the whole variable domain DAMVIQNPRYQVTQFGKPVTLSCSQTLNHNVMYWYQQKSSQAPKLLFHYYDKDFNNEADTPDNFQSRRPNTSFCFLDIRSPGLGDTAMYLCATSRARTYEQYFGPGTRLTVT.

The chain uses TRBV6-6 and TRBJ1-2, with a weak D call TRBD1 (5 bases). The CDR3 consists of 14 residues. V was trimmed by 2 bases and J by 0 bases, leaving 7 bases between them. CDR1 is MNHNY and CDR2 is SVGAGI in the germline V gene (reference sequence). The CDR3 sequence: CASSYGTANYGYTF. DNA of the CDR3: TGTGCCAGCAGTTACGGGACCGCTAACTATGGCTACACCTTC.